The sample holds a few counts of the clone carrying this T cell receptor (beta chain). This entry comes from a study of T cell changes during pregnancy in multiple sclerosis. Clones were sequenced by immunoSEQ multiplex PCR, and TCRdb holds only the in-frame ones, with some missing. The data contain 45,000 or so clones, more than 75% of them seen just once; the ten biggest clones take up 5.5% to 6.5%. This receptor was identified in a female donor in good health, enrolled as a control in a pregnancy study. The source was CD8+ T cells from peripheral blood mononuclear cells, collected after pregnancy.

DNA for the CDR3: TGTGCCAGCAGTGGTCAGAACTCCTACGAGCAGTACTTC. Translation: CASSGQNSYEQYF. The gene calls are TRBV27 and TRBJ2-7; D uncertain. The germline V gene encodes CDR1 MNHEY and CDR2 SMNVEV (reference sequence). CDR3 size: 13 residues. V was clipped by 5 bases and J by 0 bases, with 8 bases between them.